These 24 T cell receptor beta chains share one sample of origin, sequenced in a study of shared clonotypes between healthy human individuals. Only in-frame clones appear in the TCRdb table, and some are missing; sequencing was by immunoSEQ multiplex PCR. Among about 2 million clones, less than 95% were seen once, and the ten largest hold roughly 1%. The naive CD8 fraction comprised CD45RO-negative cells positively selected for CCR7 and excluded terminally differentiated effector memory CD45RA+ cells. Sample: naive CD8+ T cells sorted from blood. These TCRs come from a man younger than 35 in good health.

This clone was picked up one time. J is TRBJ2-6 and V is TRBV7-6, with D possibly TRBD2 on 6 matching bases. V dropped 4 bases and J dropped 2 bases, with 12 bases sitting between them. Germline values: CDR1 SGHVS, CDR2 FNYEAQ. This CDR3 spans 16 amino acids. CDR3 in DNA: TGTGCCAGCAGCTCCCTCGGGGGTACTGGGGCCAACGTCCTGACTTTC. Its protein is CASSSLGGTGANVLTF.

The chain employs TRBV27 and TRBJ1-5, with 8 bases fitting TRBD1. Per the germline V gene, CDR1 is MNHEY and CDR2 is SMNVEV (reference sequence). Trimming at V came to 4 bases and at J to 6 bases, leaving 5 bases not matched to a gene. The CDR3 totals 14 residues. CDR3 region: CASSWTGQGQPQHF. The CDR3 nucleotides are TGTGCCAGCAGTTGGACAGGGCAAGGTCAGCCCCAGCATTTT.

This CDR3 reads CASSQWPGQGVEQYF. In nucleotides, the CDR3 is TGCGCCAGCAGCCAATGGCCGGGACAGGGCGTCGAGCAGTACTTC. The gene calls are TRBV4-1 and TRBJ2-7; 9 nucleotides line up with TRBD1. The length of the CDR3 is 15 residues. Germline CDR1 MGHRA, CDR2 YSYEKL. The ends lost 2 bases at V and 6 bases at J; junction bases unmatched: 8.

V gene TRBV7-8 combines with J gene TRBJ2-7; 7 positions agree with TRBD1. The length of the CDR3 is 14 residues. Germline values: CDR1 SGHVS, CDR2 FQNEAQ. V gave up 1 base and J gave up 4 bases; unmatched junction bases: 4. The CDR3 DNA sequence: TGTGCCAGCAGCTTAGGAGGGGGCAAATACGAGCAGTACTTC. This gives the protein CASSLGGGKYEQYF. Supplemented by reference TRBV7-8 and TRBJ2-7, the full variable domain reads GAGVSQSPRYKVAKRGQDVALRCDPISGHVSLFWYQQALGQGPEFLTYFQNEAQLDKSGLPSDRFFAERPEGSVSTLKIQRTQQEDSAVYLCASSLGGGKYEQYFGPGTRLTVT.

Comments on this clone: Additional DNA sequences in this sample encode the identical CDR3. This chain joins TRBV7-9 and TRBJ2-1; no clear D gene. Trimming pared 0 bases from V and 5 bases from J, leaving 5 bases between. This CDR3 has 13 amino acids. Looked up from germline, CDR1 is SEHNR and CDR2 is FQNEAQ (reference sequence). CDR3 region: CASSLALHNEQFF. The CDR3 DNA reads as TGTGCCAGCAGCTTAGCACTACACAATGAGCAGTTCTTC.

The chain recombines TRBV11-2 with TRBJ2-5; D gene uncertain. Trimming left V 2 bases short and J 5 bases short, with 9 bases between. In germline, CDR1 is SGHAT, CDR2 FQNNGV. The CDR3 totals 13 residues. This CDR3 is CASSLFVAETQYF. The CDR3 coding sequence is TGTGCCAGCAGCTTATTTGTCGCGGAGACCCAGTACTTC.

The CDR3 region is CASSPFAQGVGYEQYF. CDR3 DNA: TGTGCCAGCAGCCCGTTCGCACAGGGGGTAGGATACGAGCAGTACTTC. This chain uses TRBV7-9 with TRBJ2-7; 8 bases are shared with TRBD1. From germline, CDR1 is SEHNR and CDR2 FQNEAQ (reference sequence). The CDR3 is made up of 16 amino acids. After removal of 5 bases from V and 4 bases from J, the junction contained 13 bases not matched to a gene. The full variable domain, its missing parts supplied by reference TRBV7-9 and TRBJ2-7, is DTGVSQNPRHKITKRGQNVTFRCDPISEHNRLYWYRQTLGQGPEFLTYFQNEAQLEKSRLLSDRFSAERPKGSFSTLEIQRTEQGDSAMYLCASSPFAQGVGYEQYFGPGTRLTVT.

J is TRBJ2-3 and V is TRBV21-1; TRBD1, the table's D call, was not compared with the DNA. TRBV21-1 is described as a pseudogene. CDR3 size: 15 residues. The CDR3 here is CASSKWGQPTDTQYF. The CDR3 region has the DNA TGTGCCAGCAGCAAATGGGGACAGCCTACAGATACGCAGTATTTT.

The rearrangement uses TRBV6-5 and TRBJ2-1, with TRBD2 as a possible D gene (6 bases). CDR3 length equals 15 residues. V dropped 2 bases and J dropped 3 bases, with 11 bases sitting between them. Germline values: CDR1 MNHEY, CDR2 SVGAGI. This CDR3 reads CASSYEGGDYNEQFF. DNA of the CDR3: TGTGCCAGCAGTTACGAGGGCGGGGACTACAATGAGCAGTTCTTC.

This chain connects TRBV4-1 to TRBJ2-5; 8 bases map to TRBD1. This CDR3 is built from 16 residues. With 5 bases clipped from V and 3 bases from J, the junction kept 11 bases outside the gene matches. Germline CDR1 and CDR2: MGHRA and YSYEKL. The CDR3 protein is CASSLTPGGIEETQYF. The CDR3 nucleotides read TGCGCCAGCAGCTTAACCCCAGGGGGCATCGAAGAGACCCAGTACTTC.

The gene calls are TRBV9 and TRBJ2-3; TRBD1 is a possible D gene (5 bases). The CDR3 spans 13 residues. V gave up 4 bases and J gave up 2 bases, with 8 bases separating them. Germline values: CDR1 SGDLS, CDR2 YYNGEE. CDR3 protein: CASSTDNTDTQYF. DNA of the CDR3: TGTGCCAGCAGCACGGACAACACAGATACGCAGTATTTT.

V is TRBV5-3 and J is TRBJ1-2; TRBD1 matches 7 bases. Being an ORF, TRBV5-3 has a function that is uncertain. Trimming removed 5 bases from V and 5 bases from J; junction bases left unmatched: 12. The CDR3 is made up of 15 amino acids. The CDR3 sequence: CARRADREGLYGYTF. The DNA for the CDR3 is TGTGCCAGAAGGGCCGACAGGGAGGGTCTTTATGGCTACACCTTC.

As for this clone: The sample holds other DNA sequences that translate to the same CDR3. The rearrangement links TRBV5-4 to TRBJ1-2; 7 bases agree with TRBD1. J was trimmed by 5 bases and V by 4 bases; bases with no gene match: 8. CDR1 and CDR2 (germline): SGHNT, YYREEE (reference sequence). This CDR3 comprises 14 residues. This CDR3 reads CASSPGTVNYGYTF. The CDR3 bases are TGTGCCAGCAGCCCCGGGACAGTAAATTATGGCTACACCTTC.

This chain uses TRBV6-1 with TRBJ2-7, with 10 bases identical to TRBD1. This CDR3 comprises 16 residues. J gave up 4 bases and V 3 bases, and 9 bases lay outside the gene matches. Germline V gene sequence: CDR1 MNHNS, CDR2 SASEGT. The CDR3 here is CASSEGTGDWLYEQYF. The CDR3 DNA is TGTGCCAGCAGTGAGGGGACAGGGGATTGGCTGTACGAGCAGTACTTC.

This clone appeared a single time. The chain recombines TRBV5-1 with TRBJ2-7; tentatively, D is TRBD1 (6 bases). V gave up 2 bases and J gave up 0 bases, with 9 bases separating them. CDR1 and CDR2 (germline): SGHRS, YFSETQ. The CDR3 covers 14 residues. The CDR3 protein is CASSFRGHSYEQYF. The DNA for the CDR3 is TGCGCCAGCAGCTTCAGGGGCCACTCCTACGAGCAGTACTTC.

The V and J genes are TRBV9 and TRBJ2-2; D ambiguous. Trimming pared 4 bases from V and 6 bases from J, leaving 7 bases between. This CDR3 has 12 amino acids. Looked up from germline, CDR1 is SGDLS and CDR2 is YYNGEE. In DNA form, the CDR3 reads TGTGCCAGCAGCTCCGTGTCCGGGGAGCTGTTTTTT. Protein: CASSSVSGELFF.

This chain joins TRBV6-4 and TRBJ1-1, with 7 bases aligning to TRBD1. The CDR3 runs 13 residues. The J segment lost 1 base and the V segment lost 6 bases, leaving 2 bases of the junction unmatched. The germline V gene has CDR1 MRHNA and CDR2 SNTAGT. The CDR3 spells CASRDRRNTEAFF. The CDR3 bases are TGTGCCAGCAGGGACAGGAGGAACACTGAAGCTTTCTTT.

This chain links TRBV7-6 with TRBJ2-2; no clear D gene. This CDR3 is 14 amino acids long. V gave up 1 base and J gave up 6 bases, with 9 bases separating them. Germline CDR1 and CDR2: SGHVS and FNYEAQ. In DNA, the CDR3 is TGTGCCAGCAGCTTAGTAGTGTCCGCCGGGGAGCTGTTTTTT. Translation: CASSLVVSAGELFF. Variable domain in full (rest from reference TRBV7-6 and TRBJ2-2): GAGVSQSPRYKVTKRGQDVALRCDPISGHVSLYWYRQALGQGPEFLTYFNYEAQQDKSGLPNDRFSAERPEGSISTLTIQRTEQRDSAMYRCASSLVVSAGELFFGEGSRLTVL.

This chain joins TRBV28 and TRBJ1-2; D possibly corresponds to TRBD1 (5 bases). CDR1 MDHEN and CDR2 SYDVKM come from the germline V gene. The ends were cut back, 7 bases at V and 8 bases at J, with 17 bases in the middle. There are 13 residues in the CDR3. CDR3 region: CASTPGTAGGYTF. The DNA of the CDR3 is TGTGCCAGCACCCCAGGGACGGCCGGAGGCTACACCTTC.

This clone was counted once. This sequence joins TRBV5-4 and TRBJ1-1, with a possible D match to TRBD1 (5 bases). CDR1 and CDR2 (germline): SGHNT, YYREEE (reference sequence). The CDR3 extends over 16 amino acids. Trimming took off 1 base at V and 0 bases at J, with 13 bases between the two ends. The CDR3 sequence is CASSLMSEGMNTEAFF. CDR3 DNA sequence: TGTGCCAGCAGCTTGATGTCGGAGGGGATGAACACTGAAGCTTTCTTT.

The chain uses TRBV9 and TRBJ2-5; D unclear. There are 13 residues in the CDR3. Between the trimmed V and J ends, which lost 0 bases and 5 bases, there was a span of 8 bases. From germline, CDR1 is SGDLS and CDR2 YYNGEE. CDR3 DNA: TGTGCCAGCAGCGTAGAGGATTGGGAGACCCAGTACTTC. It is translated as CASSVEDWETQYF.

The CDR3: CASSLGGGSTEAFF. CDR3 in DNA: TGTGCCAGCAGCTTAGGGGGCGGGAGCACTGAAGCTTTCTTT. The V gene is TRBV13, the J gene TRBJ1-1; D not resolved. The CDR3 has 14 residues. In germline, CDR1 is PRHDT, CDR2 FYEKMQ (reference sequence). V lost 0 bases and J lost 4, with 9 bases in between.

CDR3 nucleotides: TGTGCCAGCAGCTTGGTTGGGGGGTGGAACACTGAAGCTTTCTTT. Translated: CASSLVGGWNTEAFF. This chain links TRBV5-6 with TRBJ1-1, with D possibly TRBD1 on 5 matching bases. Per the germline V gene, CDR1 is SGHDT and CDR2 is YYEEEE. This CDR3 is built from 15 residues. Trimming left V 0 bases short and J 1 base short, with 10 bases between.

The V call is TRBV9, the J call TRBJ2-3; D is ambiguous. The CDR3 is made up of 12 amino acids. V was shortened by 3 bases and J by 5 bases, with 7 bases between the two germline ends. Per the germline V gene, CDR1 is SGDLS and CDR2 is YYNGEE. The CDR3 protein is CASSGLQDTQYF. The CDR3 DNA follows: TGTGCCAGCAGCGGGTTACAAGATACGCAGTATTTT.